This TCR beta chain was retrieved from a study of blood T cell repertoires in COVID-19 (dated by TCRdb to 2020 to 2021). About the investigation overall: The collaborator samples originated in the United States, Italy and Spain and spanned the acute and convalescent phases of COVID-19. Samples came from the ongoing ImmuneRACE study (first 160 participants) plus 1,254 subjects from 6 global collaborators. Where available, HLA class I and class II types were taken from metadata supplied by the sample provider and were not determined by assay-based typing. The repertoires were released in a freely available public database intended as a resource for research on the immune response to SARS-CoV-2. The material from the prospective study consisted of cDNA or gDNA derived from T cells, B-cell-depleted T cells, or PBMCs. Sample metadata almost always included a de-identified subject ID, COVID-19 status, age in years and sex. The dataset comprised deeply sampled blood TCRbeta repertoires from subjects exposed to, actively infected with, or recovered from COVID-19. The paper as a whole reports these results and caveats: The amount of clinical and demographic metadata varied by source and participant and was provided uncurated.

TCRbeta CDR3 regions were amplified from genomic DNA using the immunoSEQ Assay, a bias-controlled multiplex PCR. For the original study's pipeline: The number of nucleated cells in each sample was estimated from the amplification of reference gene primers within the assay. To quantify the absolute abundance of each unique TCRbeta CDR3 rearrangement, sequence reads were collapsed and filtered. For each sample, productive Simpson clonality was calculated as the square root of Simpson's diversity index over productive rearrangements. The immuneACCESS repertoire file appears here via TCRdb, limited to in-frame rearrangements. These files lack a portion of the clones; in checked studies, under half of the deficit traces to unresolved V genes, and the cause of the others is not known. V, J and clone size reflect that table, while D and trimming were determined from the DNA. This sample has fewer than 150,000 clones in its table, and roughly 84% of those were observed once. Of the sample, 7.5% to 8.5% falls within the top ten clones.

The CDR3 sequence holds 13 residues, the cysteine and phenylalanine included. The entry retains the CDR3 DNA only, 39 bases that are in frame from base 1. At the junction V is shortened by 7 bases and J by 2 bases, with 12 bases in between. Via the germline V gene, CDR1 is MNHEY and CDR2 SVGAGI. Notes on this clone: Its antigen is still unknown. Base qualities are not at hand, and no much larger clone is one base apart.

Whole blood was collected in K2EDTA tubes by collaborating institutions according to the institutions' own protocols. For TCRbeta analysis, collaborators shipped samples as frozen whole blood, isolated PBMCs, or DNA extracted from either of those sample types. Sequenced sample: peripheral blood. The sequence derives from a human donor in a cohort sampled during active COVID-19. The chain uses TRBV6-5 and TRBJ2-7; a weak D assignment points to TRBD1 (6 bases agree). The sequence in DNA is TGTGCCAGCAAAGTGCAGGGGACCTACGAGCAGTACTTC. Translated, this gives CASKVQGTYEQYF.